This is a list of T cell receptor beta chains from one sample in a study of blood T cell repertoires in COVID-19. Sequencing was performed with immunoSEQ multiplex PCR; in TCRdb, only in-frame clones are kept and a portion is missing. Here the sample spans about 99,000 clones, 89% being singletons. What was sequenced was peripheral blood. The receptors come from a woman aged 60-75 years with acute or convalescent COVID-19. CDR3s include the opening cysteine and the closing phenylalanine or tryptophan. The D gene is left open where the match is weak. The size of a clone is reported for some rows only, either as once, few or many, or as a class for expanded clones.

TRBJ2-5,NA,TRBV2,NA,TGTGCCGGCGGGAAGGGGGAGACCCAGTACTTC,CAGGKGETQYF
TRBJ1-1,NA,TRBV6-5,NA,TGTGCCAGCGAGAAGGGGTACAAAGCTTTCTTT,CASEKGYKAFF
TRBJ2-3,NA,TRBV15,once,TGTGCCACCAGCAGCCCTCACGGGGATACGCAGTATTTT,CATSSPHGDTQYF
TRBJ2-3,TRBD1,TRBV2,NA,TGTGCCAGCAGGGGACAGGGGTTAGATACGCAGTATTTT,CASRGQGLDTQYF
TRBJ2-2,TRBD2,TRBV7-8,NA,TGTGCCAGCAGCTTTTTCAGCGGGAAGGTGGGGGAGCTGTTTTTT,CASSFFSGKVGELFF
TRBJ2-3,NA,TRBV19,few,TGTGCCAGTAGTACGGGGGTTAGGACAGATACGCAGTATTTT,CASSTGVRTDTQYF
TRBJ1-2,NA,TRBV6-5,NA,TGTGCCAGCAGTTCCCTCGGACTCAACTATGGCTACACCTTC,CASSSLGLNYGYTF
TRBJ1-2,TRBD1,TRBV6-5,NA,TGTGCCAGCAGGATTATAGGGGACAGGGGTGGTGGCTACACCTTC,CASRIIGDRGGGYTF
TRBJ1-5,TRBD1,TRBV4-2,NA,TGTGCCAGCAGCCACTCGGCGGGACAGAATCAGCCCCAGCATTTT,CASSHSAGQNQPQHF
TRBJ1-2,NA,TRBV21-1,NA,TGTGCCAGCAGCAAACGTCTCCAGGGCCATAACTATGGCTACACCTTC,CASSKRLQGHNYGYTF
TRBJ1-1,TRBD1,TRBV18,NA,TGTGCCAGCTCACTCGGGACAGACAACACTGAAGCTTTCTTT,CASSLGTDNTEAFF
TRBJ2-3,TRBD2,TRBV20-1,NA,TGCAGTGCTAGTCTAATAGCGGGAGTGCCAGATACGCAGTATTTT,CSASLIAGVPDTQYF
TRBJ1-1,TRBD1,TRBV14,NA,TGTGCCAGCAGCCCGTTGGGACAGTTGAACACTGAAGCTTTCTTT,CASSPLGQLNTEAFF